One and the same sample provided the 10 T cell receptor beta chains below, sequenced in a study of T cells after posttransplantation cyclophosphamide. Sequenced by immunoSEQ multiplex PCR; TCRdb stores in-frame clones only, minus some. The specimen has some 40,000 clones, none found just once. The sequenced sample consisted of PBMCs. These receptors were taken from a woman in her forties or fifties in good health and a related stem cell transplant donor.

This clone was seen many times. The chain employs TRBV5-1 and TRBJ1-4; 8 positions match TRBD1. This CDR3 has 14 residues. After removal of 0 bases from V and 5 bases from J, the junction contained 0 bases not matched to a gene. Germline assignment: CDR1 SGHRS and CDR2 YFSETQ. CDR3 residues: CASSLGTGNEKLFF. The CDR3 bases are TGCGCCAGCAGCTTGGGGACAGGGAATGAAAAACTGTTTTTT.

This clone occurred many times. This rearrangement joins TRBV28 to TRBJ1-2; perhaps TRBD1 as D (6 bases). Deletions cut 7 bases from V and 2 bases from J, with 17 bases between. Germline V gene data show CDR1 as MDHEN and CDR2 as SYDVKM. CDR3 length equals 15 residues. In DNA form, the CDR3 reads TGTGCCAGCAACGGGGGGGCCCAGGGGAACTATGGCTACACCTTC. Its translation: CASNGGAQGNYGYTF.

This clone has at least ten counts. The genes are TRBV19 and TRBJ1-5, with D possibly matching TRBD1 (6 bases). V lost 5 bases and J 3 bases, leaving 14 bases between the germline ends. Looked up from germline, CDR1 is LNHDA and CDR2 is SQIVND (reference sequence). The CDR3 length is 15 residues. The CDR3, as DNA: TGTGCCAGTAGTCCTTCGCGGGGGCCCAATCAGCCCCAGCATTTT. This gives the protein CASSPSRGPNQPQHF.

This clone was counted at least ten times. The gene calls are TRBV7-8 and TRBJ2-7; 7 bases agree with TRBD2. Germline V gene sequence: CDR1 SGHVS, CDR2 FQNEAQ. V lost 1 base to trimming and J lost 3 bases; unmatched junction nucleotides: 6. There are 15 residues in the CDR3. The DNA for the CDR3 is TGTGCCAGCAGCTTAGGCGGGGGAACCTACTACGAGCAGTACTTC. Its protein is CASSLGGGTYYEQYF.

This clone has a handful of counts. This rearrangement joins TRBV6-5 to TRBJ2-7; no firm D call. This CDR3 is 13 amino acids long. The V gene lost 5 bases and the J gene lost 0 bases, with 8 bases spanning the gap. Germline V gene data show CDR1 as MNHEY and CDR2 as SVGAGI. CDR3 nucleotides: TGTGCCAGCAGTGAACCAGACTCCTACGAGCAGTACTTC. Its protein is CASSEPDSYEQYF.

This clone turned up a few times. The V call is TRBV28, the J call TRBJ2-5; D may be TRBD1 (6 bases). The CDR3 sequence is 12 residues long. Germline CDR1 and CDR2: MDHEN and SYDVKM. V was cut by 2 bases and J by 9 bases, with 10 bases left in between. The CDR3 protein is CASSLDWTAQYF. In nucleotides, the CDR3 is TGTGCCAGCAGTTTAGACTGGACAGCCCAGTACTTC.

This clone appeared many times. The chain recombines TRBV7-2 with TRBJ2-1; D remains ambiguous. The CDR3 sequence is 13 residues long. Trimming shortened V by 5 bases and J by 5 bases, and 10 bases separated the two germline ends. The germline CDR1 and CDR2 sequences are SGHTA and FQGNSA. DNA for the CDR3: TGTGCCAGCAGCCTCAACCGGGACAATGAGCAGTTCTTC. This gives the protein CASSLNRDNEQFF.

This clone has a handful of counts. The chain is built from TRBV18 and TRBJ2-5, with 12 bases aligning to TRBD1. Per the germline V gene, CDR1 is KGHSH and CDR2 is LQKENI. Germline trimming cut 5 bases from V and 5 bases from J; bases unmatched to any gene: 6. This CDR3 has 15 residues. Written as DNA, the CDR3 is TGTGCCAGCTCAACGGGACAGGGGGCGACGGAGACCCAGTACTTC. Protein product: CASSTGQGATETQYF.

This clone was seen many times. V usage is TRBV10-3 and J usage is TRBJ2-3, with D uncertain. The V and J ends lost 0 bases and 10 bases respectively, with 14 bases between them. The CDR3 has 14 residues. The germline V gene encodes CDR1 ENHRY and CDR2 SYGVKD. CDR3 loop: CAISESGSWSAQYF. Written as DNA, the CDR3 is TGTGCCATCAGTGAGTCGGGTAGCTGGAGCGCGCAGTATTTT.

This clone was counted many times. The chain recombines TRBV27 with TRBJ1-6; 9 nucleotides line up with TRBD1. Germline V gene data show CDR1 as MNHEY and CDR2 as SMNVEV (reference sequence). There are 17 residues in the CDR3. V was clipped by 3 bases and J by 6 bases; unmatched bases: 9. The CDR3 DNA follows: TGTGCCAGCAGTTTCTCGACAGGGGGAATGGGTAATTCACCCCTCCACTTT. This encodes CASSFSTGGMGNSPLHF.